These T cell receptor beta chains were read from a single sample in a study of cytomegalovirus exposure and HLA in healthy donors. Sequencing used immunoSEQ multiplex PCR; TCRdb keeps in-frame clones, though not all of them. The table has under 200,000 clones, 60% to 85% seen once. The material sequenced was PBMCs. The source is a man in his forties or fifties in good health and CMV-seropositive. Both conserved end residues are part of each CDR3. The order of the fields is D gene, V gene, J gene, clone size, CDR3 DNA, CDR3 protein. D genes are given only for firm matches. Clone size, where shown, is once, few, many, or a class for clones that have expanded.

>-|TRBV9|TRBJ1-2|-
TGTGCCAGCGACGGGGGTAACTATGGCTACACCTTC
CASDGGNYGYTF
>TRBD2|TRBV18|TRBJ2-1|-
TGTGCCAGCTCCCCGGGGAGCGGGGGGTGGAATGAGCAGTTCTTC
CASSPGSGGWNEQFF
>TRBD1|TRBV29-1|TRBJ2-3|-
TGCAGCGTCGCGACAGGGGCGTCGGCAGATACGCAGTATTTT
CSVATGASADTQYF
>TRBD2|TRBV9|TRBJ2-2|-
TGTGCCAGCAGCGTAAGAAAAGCGGGGGCGAACACCGGGGAGCTGTTTTTT
CASSVRKAGANTGELFF
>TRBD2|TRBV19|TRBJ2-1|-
TGTGCCAGTAGTGCTGGACTAGCGGGGTATTCCTACAATGAGCAGTTCTTC
CASSAGLAGYSYNEQFF
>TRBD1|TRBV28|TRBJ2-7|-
TGTGCCAGCCAGACAGGGGTGGCCTACGAGCAGTACTTC
CASQTGVAYEQYF
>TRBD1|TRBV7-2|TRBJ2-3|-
TGTGCCAGCAGCACGACAGGGGTGTCCGGCACAGATACGCAGTATTTT
CASSTTGVSGTDTQYF
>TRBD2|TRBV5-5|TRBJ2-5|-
TGTGCCAGCAGCTCGGGGGGCCAAGAGACCCAGTACTTC
CASSSGGQETQYF
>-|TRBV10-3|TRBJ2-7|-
TGTGCCATCACCGCACACACCTCCTACGAGCAGTACTTC
CAITAHTSYEQYF
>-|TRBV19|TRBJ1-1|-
TGTGCCAGTAGTATCCCCCTCGCAGGGTGGATGAGCACTGAAGCTTTCTTT
CASSIPLAGWMSTEAFF
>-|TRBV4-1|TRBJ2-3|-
TGCGCCAGCAGCCAAGTGGGGGCCAGCACAGATACGCAGTATTTT
CASSQVGASTDTQYF
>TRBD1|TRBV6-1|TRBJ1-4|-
TGTGCCAGCAGTGAAGGGACAGGGGGTAACGAAAAACTGTTTTTT
CASSEGTGGNEKLFF
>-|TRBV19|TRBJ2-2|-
TGTGCCAGTAGTAGGGACATCCGCTCCACCGGGGAGCTGTTTTTT
CASSRDIRSTGELFF
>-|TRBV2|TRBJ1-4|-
TGTGCCAGCAGTGGCCAGGGCTTAGGGGAAAAACTGTTTTTT
CASSGQGLGEKLFF
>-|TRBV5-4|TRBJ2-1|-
TGTGCCAGCAGCCTCGTGGGAGACCACGATGAGCAGTTCTTC
CASSLVGDHDEQFF
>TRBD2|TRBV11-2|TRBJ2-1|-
TGTGCCAGCAGCTCACACCTCACTAGCGGGGGTTACAATGAGCAGTTCTTC
CASSSHLTSGGYNEQFF
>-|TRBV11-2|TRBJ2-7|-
TGTGCCAGCAGCAACCGGGGGAACAACGAGCAGTACTTC
CASSNRGNNEQYF
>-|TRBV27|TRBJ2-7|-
TGTGCCAGCAGTTTTGGGACCGCAGGGGACGAGCAGTACTTC
CASSFGTAGDEQYF
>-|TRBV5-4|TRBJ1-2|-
TGTGCCAGCAGCTTGGCCCGCAGGGATGGCTACACCTTC
CASSLARRDGYTF
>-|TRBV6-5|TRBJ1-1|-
TGTGCCAGCAGTCCCTTCACTGAAGCTTTCTTT
CASSPFTEAFF
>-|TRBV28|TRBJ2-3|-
TGTGCCAGCAGTTTATCAGGGGACCGCACAGATACGCAGTATTTT
CASSLSGDRTDTQYF
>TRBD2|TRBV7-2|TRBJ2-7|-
TGTGCCAGCAGCTTAGCCGCGGGGGTAGGGGAGCAGTACTTC
CASSLAAGVGEQYF
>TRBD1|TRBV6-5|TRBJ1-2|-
TGTGCCAGCAGTCGACAGGGTGGGAGAGGCTACACCTTC
CASSRQGGRGYTF
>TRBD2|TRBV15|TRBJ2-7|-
TGTGCCACCAGCAGTTTAGCGGGGGGGGCCTACGAGCAGTACTTC
CATSSLAGGAYEQYF
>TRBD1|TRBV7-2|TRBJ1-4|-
TGTGCCAGCAGCCAACAGGGGGGTAGTGAAAAACTGTTTTTT
CASSQQGGSEKLFF
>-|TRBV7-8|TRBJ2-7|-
TGTGCCAGCAGCTTAGCGTGGGACAACAAACCCTACGAGCAGTACTTC
CASSLAWDNKPYEQYF
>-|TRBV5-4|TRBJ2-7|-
TGTGCCAGCAGCTTGGTTGGCGGGGCATCCCACGAGCAGTACTTC
CASSLVGGASHEQYF
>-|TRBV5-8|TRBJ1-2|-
TGTGCCAGCAGCCTTAGTTCCTATGGCTACACCTTC
CASSLSSYGYTF
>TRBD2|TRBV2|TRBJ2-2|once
TGTGCCAGCAGCGGACTAGCCGGGACCACCGGGGAGCTGTTTTTT
CASSGLAGTTGELFF
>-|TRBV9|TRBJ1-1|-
TGTGCCAGCAGCGTAGGGACAGCTCGGAACACTGAAGCTTTCTTT
CASSVGTARNTEAFF
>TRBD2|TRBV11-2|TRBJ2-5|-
TGTGCCAGCAGCTTATTCGTAGCGGGGATCCAAGAGACCCAGTACTTC
CASSLFVAGIQETQYF
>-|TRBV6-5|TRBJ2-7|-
TGTGCCAGCAGACGGACAGAAGCCTACGAGCAGTACTTC
CASRRTEAYEQYF
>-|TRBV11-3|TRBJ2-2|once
TGTGCCAGCAGCTTATTTTCCGGGGCCGGGGAGCTGTTTTTT
CASSLFSGAGELFF
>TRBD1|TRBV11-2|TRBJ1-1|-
TGTGCCAGCAGCTTAGAAGGGGCAGGGGGCACTGAAGCTTTCTTT
CASSLEGAGGTEAFF
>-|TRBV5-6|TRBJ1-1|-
TGTGCCAGCAGCTGGGAGCGGAGCGGTGAAGCTTTCTTT
CASSWERSGEAFF
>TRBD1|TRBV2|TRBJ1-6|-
TGTGCCAGCAGGGACCAGGGGGGAAGCTCCTATAATTCACCCCTCCACTTT
CASRDQGGSSYNSPLHF
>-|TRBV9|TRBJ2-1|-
TGTGCCAGCAGCGCGGACAGTACCTACAATGAGCAGTTCTTC
CASSADSTYNEQFF
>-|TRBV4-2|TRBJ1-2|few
TGTGCCAGCAGCCAAGATTGGAGGGGAAGGGGTGGCTACACCTTC
CASSQDWRGRGGYTF
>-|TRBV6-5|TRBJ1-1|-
TGTGCCAGCAGTTCCCGGAACACTGAAGCTTTCTTT
CASSSRNTEAFF
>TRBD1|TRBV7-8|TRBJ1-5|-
TGTGCCAGCAGCGAAGTTGGACAGGTCAATCAGCCCCAGCATTTT
CASSEVGQVNQPQHF
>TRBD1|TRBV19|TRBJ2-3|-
TGTGCCAGTAAGGACAGGGAACCCTCAGATACGCAGTATTTT
CASKDREPSDTQYF
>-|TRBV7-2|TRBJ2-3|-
TGTGCCAGCAGACCCCCAGGGAAGGGTTTCACAGATACGCAGTATTTT
CASRPPGKGFTDTQYF
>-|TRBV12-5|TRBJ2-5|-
TGTGCTAGTGGTTTGGTACGAAACAGTTCTCAAGAGACCCAGTACTTC
CASGLVRNSSQETQYF
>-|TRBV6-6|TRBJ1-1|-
TGTGCCAGCAGTTCCGGGATTTACACTGAAGCTTTCTTT
CASSSGIYTEAFF
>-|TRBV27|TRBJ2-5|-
TGTGCCAGCAGTTCCCTACAGGGTTTCGGTAGAGAGACCCAGTACTTC
CASSSLQGFGRETQYF
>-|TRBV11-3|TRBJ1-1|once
TGTGCCAGCAGCCAGAACAAAATCGGGGCTGAAGCTTTCTTT
CASSQNKIGAEAFF
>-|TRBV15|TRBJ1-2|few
TGTGCCACCAGCAGAGACCAGGGTGGCTATGGCTACACCTTC
CATSRDQGGYGYTF